One and the same sample provided the 27 T cell receptor beta chains below, sequenced in a study of shared clonotypes between healthy human individuals. Selected positively for CCR7 and CD45RO-negative, naive CD8 cells excluded terminally differentiated effector memory CD45RA+ cells. The table came from immunoSEQ multiplex PCR; TCRdb's copy has only in-frame clones and leaves some out. The top ten hold about 1.5% of the sample, which has about 2.1 million clones, approximately 94% seen once. The sequenced material came from naive CD8+ T cells from PBMCs. These receptors all come from a man between 18 and 35 years old in good health. Some clones in this sample may be carry-over from other donors' samples.

The chain carries TRBV6-6 and TRBJ2-5; unclear D gene. The V gene lost 2 bases and the J gene lost 2 bases, with 9 bases spanning the gap. The CDR3 is 14 residues long. CDR1 and CDR2 (germline): MNHNY, SVGAGI (reference sequence). The CDR3, as DNA: TGTGCCAGCAGTTACACGTCGGCTCAAGAGACCCAGTACTTC. This encodes CASSYTSAQETQYF.

The chain uses TRBV19 and TRBJ1-5; no definite D call. The CDR3 covers 15 residues. Germline-derived CDR1 and CDR2 are LNHDA and SQIVND (reference sequence). Trimming stripped 3 bases from V and 1 base from J, with 10 bases between. The CDR3 loop reads CASSIGLGSNQPQHF. In nucleotides, the CDR3 is TGTGCCAGTAGTATTGGGCTGGGAAGCAATCAGCCCCAGCATTTT.

The V gene is TRBV27, the J gene TRBJ1-1; tentatively, D is TRBD1 (6 bases). The CDR3 runs 14 residues. CDR1 and CDR2 from the germline V gene are MNHEY and SMNVEV (reference sequence). Trimming pared 4 bases from V and 7 bases from J, leaving 16 bases between. The CDR3 here is CASSSQGAADEAFF. CDR3 sequence (DNA): TGTGCCAGCAGTTCACAGGGCGCGGCAGATGAAGCTTTCTTT.

Points on this clone: The same CDR3 also results from other DNA sequences found in this sample. This sequence joins TRBV28 and TRBJ1-1; 10 bases map to TRBD1. Per the germline V gene, CDR1 is MDHEN and CDR2 is SYDVKM. The length of the CDR3 is 15 residues. Germline trimming cut 0 bases from V and 3 bases from J; bases unmatched to any gene: 1. Written as DNA, the CDR3 is TGTGCCAGCAGTTTATGGGGGACAGGGGACACTGAAGCTTTCTTT. It specifies CASSLWGTGDTEAFF.

Concerning this clone itself: Other DNA sequences in the same sample also yield this CDR3. The CDR3 DNA follows: TGTGCCAGCAGCGGGACTAGCGGGTCCTACACCGGGGAGCTGTTTTTT. Residues: CASSGTSGSYTGELFF. The chain joins TRBV9 to TRBJ2-2, with 11 nucleotides matching TRBD2. Germline V gene lookup returns CDR1 SGDLS and CDR2 YYNGEE. The CDR3 covers 16 residues. V lost 3 bases and J lost 3; bases outside the gene matches: 4.

The CDR3 region has the DNA TGTGCCAGCAGTTACTCGGCCCATGAATACAGGGATAGCAATCAGCCCCAGCATTTT. Translation: CASSYSAHEYRDSNQPQHF. The chain is built from TRBV6-7 and TRBJ1-5, with a tentative D call TRBD1 (6 bases). TRBV6-7 qualifies as an ORF whose function is uncertain. Deletions cut 0 bases from V and 0 bases from J, with 18 bases between. The CDR3 covers 19 residues.

This chain links TRBV5-1 with TRBJ2-2, with a possible D match to TRBD2 (6 bases). Germline V CDR1 and CDR2: SGHRS, YFSETQ. CDR3 length: 17 residues. The V gene lost 4 bases and the J gene lost 1 base, with 17 bases spanning the gap. In DNA, the CDR3 is TGCGCCAGCAGCGTAGCCACAGTGGGAGGGAACACCGGGGAGCTGTTTTTT. It yields the protein CASSVATVGGNTGELFF.

The rearrangement uses TRBV29-1 and TRBJ2-1; D might be TRBD2 (7 bases). V gave up 4 bases and J gave up 8 bases, with 21 bases separating them. The CDR3 is made up of 15 amino acids. The V gene's germline CDR1 is SQVTM and CDR2 ANQGSEA. The CDR3 DNA follows: TGCAGCGTTGGTGTCCGGGGGGCTGCCTTCGATGAGCAGTTCTTC. Translation: CSVGVRGAAFDEQFF.

A note on this clone: A much bigger clone sits one base away, suggesting this may be a read error. The rearrangement links TRBV6-6 to TRBJ1-1; D is uncertain. Germline CDR1 is MNHNY and CDR2 is SVGAGI (reference sequence). The CDR3 has 12 amino acids. Trimming removed 4 bases from V and 1 base from J, with 4 bases in between. The CDR3 sequence is CASSSGNTEAFF. CDR3 nucleotides: TGTGCCAGCAGTTCTGGGAACACTGAAGCTTTCTTT.

The rearrangement uses TRBV5-1 and TRBJ1-4, with 10 nucleotides matching TRBD1. V gave up 0 bases and J gave up 11 bases; unmatched junction bases: 10. Germline loops: CDR1 SGHRS, CDR2 YFSETQ. The CDR3 has 16 amino acids. CDR3 amino acids: CASSLAIRDRGQKLFF. The CDR3 coding sequence is TGCGCCAGCAGCTTGGCCATAAGAGACAGGGGGCAGAAACTGTTTTTT.

Comments on this clone: The junction differs from germline at one of its ends, possibly a read error. The V gene is TRBV23-1, the J gene TRBJ2-2; 7 nucleotides match TRBD1. TRBV23-1 is reported as an ORF; its role is uncertain. This CDR3 contains 13 residues. CDR3 in amino acids: CASSQSGAGGLFF. CDR3 coding DNA: TGCGCCAGCAGTCAATCCGGGGCAGGGGGGCTGTTTTTT.

V and J are TRBV9 and TRBJ2-7; tentative D call: TRBD2 (5 bases). Germline assignment: CDR1 SGDLS and CDR2 YYNGEE. The V and J ends lost 3 bases and 0 bases respectively, with 7 bases between them. This CDR3 region has 13 residues. The chain's CDR3 is CASSGRHSYEQYF. As DNA, the CDR3 is TGTGCCAGCAGCGGGAGGCACTCCTACGAGCAGTACTTC.

Concerning this clone itself: Other DNA sequences in the sample encode the same CDR3. This chain joins TRBV9 and TRBJ1-1, with D unclear. The CDR3 has 14 residues. Germline assignment: CDR1 SGDLS and CDR2 YYNGEE. The germline V and J ends were trimmed by 0 bases and 4 bases, with 10 bases remaining between them. CDR3 sequence: CASSVAPGSTEAFF. DNA for the CDR3: TGTGCCAGCAGCGTAGCTCCGGGGAGCACTGAAGCTTTCTTT.

The chain is built from TRBV19 and TRBJ2-1; no clear D gene. This CDR3 contains 15 residues. Trimming pared 3 bases from V and 0 bases from J, leaving 9 bases between. Germline V gene data show CDR1 as LNHDA and CDR2 as SQIVND (reference sequence). The CDR3 coding sequence is TGTGCCAGTAGTATCTTTCAGAGCTCCTACAATGAGCAGTTCTTC. The encoded protein is CASSIFQSSYNEQFF.

The chain recombines TRBV30 with TRBJ2-1; either TRBD1 or TRBD2 may supply D (5 bases each). The CDR3 contains 14 residues. Looked up from germline, CDR1 is GTSNPN and CDR2 is SVGIG (reference sequence). V lost 0 bases and J 8 bases, leaving 14 bases between the germline ends. The CDR3 sequence: CAWSVRDLVDEQFF. The CDR3 DNA is TGTGCCTGGAGTGTACGGGACCTTGTGGATGAGCAGTTCTTC. Combining the CDR3 with reference TRBV30 and TRBJ2-1 gives the whole variable domain SQTIHQWPATLVQPVGSPLSLECTVEGTSNPNLYWYRQAAGRGLQLLFYSVGIGQISSEVPQNLSASRPQDRQFILSSKKLLLSDSGFYLCAWSVRDLVDEQFFGPGTRLTVL.

The chain is built from TRBV15 and TRBJ2-1, with D tentatively TRBD2 (5 bases). V was trimmed by 6 bases and J by 5 bases, leaving 17 bases between them. The CDR3 is 15 residues long. CDR1 and CDR2 (germline): LNHNV, YYDKDF (reference sequence). The CDR3 sequence: CATRLLREGNNEQFF. The CDR3 bases are TGTGCCACCAGGCTTTTACGGGAAGGGAACAATGAGCAGTTCTTC.

The CDR3 loop is CASSLGYRVGTDTQYF. The CDR3 DNA follows: TGTGCCAGCAGCTTAGGATACAGGGTAGGGACAGATACGCAGTATTTT. J is TRBJ2-3 and V is TRBV7-9; the D gene is possibly TRBD1 (6 bases). From germline, CDR1 is SEHNR and CDR2 FQNEAQ (reference sequence). V was cut by 1 base and J by 3 bases, with 14 bases left in between. This CDR3 region has 16 residues.

The DNA of the CDR3 is TGTGCCAGCAGCGATTCGACCCACTCACCCCTCCACTTT. It translates to CASSDSTHSPLHF. V and J are TRBV28 and TRBJ1-6; D is unclear. CDR1 MDHEN and CDR2 SYDVKM come from the germline V gene. The V end lost 6 bases, the J end lost 10 bases, and 13 bases lay between the germline ends. There are 13 residues in the CDR3.

The chain employs TRBV11-3 and TRBJ2-3; 7 bases are a match to TRBD1. Losses at the gene ends were 5 bases for V and 8 bases for J; bases not matched to a gene: 7. Germline lookup yields CDR1 SGHNT and CDR2 YENEEA. The CDR3 is made up of 13 amino acids. This CDR3 is CASSGSYRGTQYF. The DNA for the CDR3 is TGTGCCAGCAGCGGATCCTACAGGGGTACGCAGTATTTT. The full variable domain, with the rest looked up from reference TRBV11-3 and TRBJ2-3, is EAGVVQSPRYKIIEKKQPVAFWCNPISGHNTLYWYLQNLGQGPELLIRYENEEAVDDSQLPKDRFSAERLKGVDSTLKIQPAELGDSAVYLCASSGSYRGTQYFGPGTRLTVL.

This clone was detected once. This CDR3 is CASRWTGAVEAFF. In nucleotides, the CDR3 is TGTGCCAGCAGATGGACAGGGGCCGTTGAAGCTTTCTTT. V usage is TRBV6-5 and J usage is TRBJ1-1; 9 nucleotides align to TRBD1. Germline V gene lookup returns CDR1 MNHEY and CDR2 SVGAGI. The CDR3 has 13 residues. Trimming removed 6 bases from V and 7 bases from J; junction bases left unmatched: 6.

The J gene is TRBJ2-2, the V gene TRBV9, with no clear D. V lost 0 bases to trimming and J lost 6 bases, with 9 bases between them. The CDR3 spans 14 residues. From germline, CDR1 is SGDLS and CDR2 YYNGEE. As DNA, the CDR3 is TGTGCCAGCAGCGTAGGGTCTCGTCCCGGGGAGCTGTTTTTT. Translated: CASSVGSRPGELFF.

This sequence joins TRBV5-1 and TRBJ2-1, with 8 bases matching TRBD2. The V gene's germline CDR1 is SGHRS and CDR2 YFSETQ. Trimming cost V 0 bases and J 9 bases; bases outside gene matches: 11. The CDR3 sequence is 16 residues long. The CDR3 sequence: CASSLAKREWLAEQFF. Here the CDR3 DNA reads TGCGCCAGCAGCTTGGCCAAGCGGGAGTGGCTCGCTGAGCAGTTCTTC.

As concerns this clone: The sample has other DNA sequences that encode this CDR3 too. This chain links TRBV6-5 with TRBJ2-3; 8 positions agree with TRBD2. V trimming: 6 bases; J trimming: 3 bases; junction bases outside the gene matches: 8. Germline V gene lookup returns CDR1 MNHEY and CDR2 SVGAGI. The CDR3 totals 15 residues. Here the CDR3 reads CASSPGLADTDTQYF. In DNA form, the CDR3 reads TGTGCCAGCAGCCCCGGACTAGCCGATACAGATACGCAGTATTTT.

The chain couples TRBV10-2 to TRBJ1-2, with 7 bases that match TRBD1. The CDR3 spans 13 residues. V was pared by 4 bases and J by 8 bases, with 7 bases of the junction left unmatched. Germline CDR1 reads WSHSY; CDR2 reads SAAADI. CDR3 bases: TGCGCCAGCAGTGCGCGGGGACAGCTGGGCTACACCTTC. This gives the protein CASSARGQLGYTF.

The V gene is TRBV2, the J gene TRBJ2-2, with D possibly being TRBD1 (5 bases). This CDR3 comprises 16 residues. V lost 6 bases and J 6 bases, leaving 20 bases between the germline ends. Germline CDR1 is SNHLY and CDR2 is FYNNEI. The CDR3 sequence is CASRGYTGKSAGELFF. The CDR3 DNA is TGTGCCAGCAGGGGGTATACAGGAAAGTCGGCCGGGGAGCTGTTTTTT.

The chain links TRBV4-1 to TRBJ2-3, with TRBD2 matching 8 bases. CDR1 and CDR2 (germline): MGHRA, YSYEKL. This CDR3 comprises 16 residues. Losses at the gene ends were 1 base for V and 0 bases for J; bases not matched to a gene: 3. Written as DNA, the CDR3 is TGCGCCAGCAGCCAAGCAACTAGCGGTAGCACAGATACGCAGTATTTT. It encodes CASSQATSGSTDTQYF.

This clone was counted once. The chain couples TRBV7-9 to TRBJ2-2, with D uncertain. This CDR3 region has 16 residues. The V end lost 1 base, the J end lost 1 base, and 10 bases lay between the germline ends. Germline-derived CDR1 and CDR2 are SEHNR and FQNEAQ (reference sequence). CDR3 nucleotide sequence: TGTGCCAGCAGCTTAGTTCAGGTCCTGAACACCGGGGAGCTGTTTTTT. Protein sequence: CASSLVQVLNTGELFF. Filled out from reference TRBV7-9 and TRBJ2-2, the complete variable domain reads DTGVSQNPRHKITKRGQNVTFRCDPISEHNRLYWYRQTLGQGPEFLTYFQNEAQLEKSRLLSDRFSAERPKGSFSTLEIQRTEQGDSAMYLCASSLVQVLNTGELFFGEGSRLTVL.